This is a list of T cell receptor beta chains from one sample in a study of vaccination effects on CD4 cells after COVID-19. Profiling relied on immunoSEQ multiplex PCR, and the TCRdb table lists in-frame clones only, not all of them. The sample includes 70,000 to 75,000 clones, approximately 70% of them seen just once. Antigens for these TCRs are unknown. The sequenced sample was CD4+ T cells from PBMCs cultured with HCoV-OC43 spike peptides, obtained before COVID-19 vaccination. The source is a human donor who received a COVID-19 vaccine. The CDR3 runs from the conserved cysteine through the conserved F or W. Each record gives: V gene, CDR3 protein.

V gene: TRBV27; CDR3 protein: CASSVDREGYGYTF
V gene: TRBV7-2; CDR3 protein: CASSLAGPDRRYGYTF
V gene: TRBV5-1; CDR3 protein: CASSLEGGGKQPQHF
V gene: TRBV18; CDR3 protein: CASLPGLGQETQYF
V gene: TRBV7-3; CDR3 protein: CASSLGRGNTDTQYF
V gene: TRBV3-1/TRBV3-2; CDR3 protein: CASSSGGGKQYF
V gene: TRBV30; CDR3 protein: CAWSVRGGGGDTQYF
V gene: TRBV14; CDR3 protein: CASSQERVYSGNTIYF
V gene: TRBV24-1; CDR3 protein: CATSEGQRGGYTF
V gene: TRBV12-3/TRBV12-4; CDR3 protein: CASSLRSTGELFF
V gene: TRBV4-3; CDR3 protein: CASSQAGRNYGYTF
V gene: TRBV14; CDR3 protein: CASSHLRTGTNTGELFF
V gene: TRBV6-5; CDR3 protein: CASSRDSNQPQHF
V gene: TRBV7-3; CDR3 protein: CASSLMSGQGETQYF
V gene: TRBV19; CDR3 protein: CASTAGAHYNSPLHF